This is a list of T cell receptor beta chains from one sample in a study of Ad26.COV2.S vaccination and SARS-CoV-2 variants. Clones were read by immunoSEQ multiplex PCR, and TCRdb kept only the in-frame ones, dropping some. This table has about 350,000 clones, under 95% appearing once. This specimen consisted of peripheral blood, obtained after recovery from COVID-19. All receptors come from a human donor who had recovered from COVID-19. Both conserved end residues are part of each CDR3. The D gene is left open where the match is weak. Size is stated for part of the rows, as once, few or many counts, or as a class when the clone is expanded.

>once|TRBJ2-7|TRBV9|-
CASSVAAGRGPYEQYF
TGTGCCAGCAGCGTAGCCGCGGGACGAGGACCCTACGAGCAGTACTTC
>-|TRBJ1-1|TRBV9|-
CASSVGGSWNTEAFF
TGTGCCAGCAGCGTAGGTGGCAGCTGGAACACTGAAGCTTTCTTT
>-|TRBJ2-7|TRBV5-6|TRBD1
CASSEPGQNLYEQYF
TGTGCCAGCAGCGAGCCGGGACAGAACCTCTACGAGCAGTACTTC
>-|TRBJ1-2|TRBV5-6|-
CASSLISNYGYTF
TGTGCCAGCAGCTTAATAAGCAACTATGGCTACACCTTC
>-|TRBJ2-1|TRBV6-5|TRBD1
CASTTTDRKYNEQFF
TGTGCCAGCACCACGACGGACAGGAAATACAATGAGCAGTTCTTC
>-|TRBJ1-4|TRBV5-1|-
CASSPSEANEKLFF
TGCGCCAGCAGCCCCTCTGAAGCTAATGAAAAACTGTTTTTT
>-|TRBJ2-5|TRBV4-1|TRBD1
CASSLKQGQETQYF
TGCGCCAGCAGTCTTAAACAGGGGCAGGAGACCCAGTACTTC
>-|TRBJ2-5|TRBV2|TRBD2
CASIQGVAGGGVETQYF
TGTGCCAGCATCCAGGGAGTAGCGGGGGGCGGTGTGGAGACCCAGTACTTC
>-|TRBJ1-2|TRBV10-1|-
CASRGGSYGYTF
TGCGCCAGCAGGGGGGGTAGCTATGGCTACACCTTC
>-|TRBJ2-7|TRBV7-2|TRBD2
CASSLVARGGLRDEQYF
TGTGCCAGCAGCTTAGTAGCTCGGGGGGGGTTGAGAGACGAGCAGTACTTC
>-|TRBJ1-2|TRBV9|-
CASSVEGVLYGYTF
TGTGCCAGCAGCGTAGAAGGGGTTCTCTATGGCTACACCTTC
>-|TRBJ1-1|TRBV6-5|-
CASSLQGNTEAFF
TGTGCCAGCAGTTTACAGGGGAACACTGAAGCTTTCTTT
>-|TRBJ1-5|TRBV7-9|TRBD1
CASSGTGVGNQPQHF
TGTGCCAGCAGCGGGACAGGGGTAGGCAATCAGCCCCAGCATTTT
>-|TRBJ2-1|TRBV5-1|-
CASSRELSSYNEQFF
TGCGCCAGCTCTCGGGAGTTAAGCTCCTACAATGAGCAGTTCTTC
>-|TRBJ2-3|TRBV5-1|-
CASSLGTGSPTDTQYF
TGCGCCAGCAGCTTGGGGACGGGGTCCCCCACAGATACGCAGTATTTT